This T cell receptor (beta chain) was obtained from a study of T cells in localized non-small cell lung cancer. The CDR3 length is 14 residues. The germline gives CDR1 SNHLY, CDR2 FYNNEI. The assay was immunoSEQ multiplex PCR, and TCRdb's table has in-frame clones only and misses some. The sample includes 25,000 to 30,000 clones, over 85% seen only once; the top ten take roughly 2.8%. The receptor was derived from a woman between 18 and 50 years old with stage I lung adenocarcinoma. This sequence joins TRBV2 and TRBJ2-5; D possibly corresponds to TRBD2 (6 bases). The J call may be faulty, since TRBJ2-7 better matches the DNA end. Sequences were derived from peripheral blood, sampled before any cancer treatment. CDR3 sequence (DNA): TGTGCCAGCACGGATAGCGGAGACTCCTACGAGCAGTACTTC. Protein: CASTDSGDSYEQYF.